The 23 T cell receptor beta chains given below trace back to one sample, sequenced in a study of T cells in Graves' hyperthyroidism and ophthalmopathy. RNA transcripts served as the template for amplifying TCR beta CDR3 regions. Researchers ran a first-round RT-PCR on the TCR CDR3 using the HTBI primer set. TCRdb recomputed calls from the multiplex PCR reads with MiXCR, one row per CDR3 protein. Altogether a few hundred thousand distinct CDR3 sequences are present, more than 15% being singletons, with the ten largest covering roughly 26%. The sequencing input was blood. These receptors were collected from a woman between 18 and 30 years old with Graves' hyperthyroidism that later progressed to Graves' ophthalmopathy.

The chain combines TRBV7-8 with TRBJ2-7, with D perhaps matching TRBD2 (6 bases). V lost 5 bases to trimming and J lost 3 bases, with 23 bases between them. Germline V gene data show CDR1 as SGHVS and CDR2 as FQNEAQ. This CDR3 is 17 amino acids long. CDR3 residues: CASSPRGGGSTVYEQYF. Here the CDR3 DNA reads TGTGCCAGCAGCCCCCGAGGCGGAGGGTCCACGGTCTACGAGCAGTACTTC.

This clonotype has just a few counts. The rearrangement joins TRBV6-1 to TRBJ1-5; no clear D gene. The CDR3 is made up of 11 amino acids. The germline gives CDR1 MNHNS, CDR2 SASEGT. Trimming removed 8 bases at V and 7 bases at J, with 9 bases between. CDR3 in amino acids: CASGVGQPQHF. As DNA, the CDR3 is TGTGCCAGCGGAGTCGGCCAGCCCCAGCATTTT.

The chain is built from TRBV15 and TRBJ2-5, with TRBD2 matching 8 bases. This CDR3 has 15 residues. The V segment lost 1 base and the J segment 5 bases; nucleotides outside the gene matches: 6. CDR1 LNHNV and CDR2 YYDKDF come from the germline V gene (reference sequence). CDR3 nucleotide sequence: TGTGCCACCAGCAGAGGGACTAGCTTTGCGGAGACCCAGTACTTC. Amino acid sequence: CATSRGTSFAETQYF.

The chain has TRBV29-1 and TRBJ2-2; 12 bases are shared with TRBD2. This CDR3 is 17 amino acids long. Germline V gives CDR1 SQVTM, CDR2 ANQGSEA. Germline trimming cut 2 bases from V and 6 bases from J; bases unmatched to any gene: 10. The CDR3: CSVELAGGPVVPGELFF. CDR3 nucleotide sequence: TGCAGCGTTGAACTAGCGGGAGGGCCGGTTGTTCCCGGGGAGCTGTTTTTT.

In this sample, this clonotype turned up many times. This chain joins TRBV5-1 and TRBJ2-7, with D possibly TRBD2 on 6 matching bases. This CDR3 region has 16 residues. Germline V CDR1 and CDR2: SGHRS, YFSETQ. Trimming cost V 0 bases and J 4 bases, with 17 bases left between them. In nucleotides, the CDR3 is TGCGCCAGCAGCTTGGAAGCTGGACTAAAGGGATACGAGCAGTACTTC. Protein sequence: CASSLEAGLKGYEQYF. Full variable domain (outside the CDR3, taken from reference TRBV5-1 and TRBJ2-7): KAGVTQTPRYLIKTRGQQVTLSCSPISGHRSVSWYQQTPGQGLQFLFEYFSETQRNKGNFPGRFSGRQFSNSRSEMNVSTLELGDSALYLCASSLEAGLKGYEQYFGPGTRLTVT.

This clonotype was counted many times. J is TRBJ1-5 and V is TRBV7-9, with 10 bases matching TRBD1. This CDR3 is built from 15 residues. Per the germline V gene, CDR1 is SEHNR and CDR2 is FQNEAQ (reference sequence). The ends lost 3 bases at V and 7 bases at J; junction bases unmatched: 6. For the CDR3, the DNA is TGTGCCAGCAGCTTGTACGGGACAGGGGACCAGCCCCAGCATTTT. Its translation is CASSLYGTGDQPQHF.

There are many counts of this clonotype. The chain's CDR3 is CATSDYRTGLGNEQFF. The CDR3 DNA follows: TGTGCCACCAGTGATTATCGGACAGGGCTAGGCAATGAGCAGTTCTTC. This chain uses TRBV24-1 with TRBJ2-1, with 8 nucleotides matching TRBD1. The trim removed 2 bases at V and 6 bases at J, leaving 8 bases unmatched. This CDR3 has 16 residues. In germline, CDR1 is KGHDR, CDR2 SFDVKD.

As concerns this clonotype: An end of the junction does not agree with germline; a read error may underlie this. V and J are TRBV7-2 and TRBJ1-5; D is unresolved. The CDR3 is made up of 13 amino acids. Germline V gene data show CDR1 as SGHTA and CDR2 as FQGNSA. For the CDR3, the DNA is TGTGCCAACAGCTTAGGGCTAAATCAGCCCCAGCATTTT. It encodes CANSLGLNQPQHF. The whole variable domain, filled in from reference TRBV7-2 and TRBJ1-5, reads GAGVSQSPSNKVTEKGKDVELRCDPISGHTALYWYRQSLGQGLEFLIYFQGNSAPDKSGLPSDRFSAERTGGSVSTLTIQRTQQEDSAVYLCANSLGLNQPQHFGDGTRLSIL.

This clonotype was observed a few times. The CDR3 region has the DNA TGCAGTGTCCGGGACAGGGTAGTTAATGAGCAGTTCTTC. It yields the protein CSVRDRVVNEQFF. The chain employs TRBV20-1 and TRBJ2-1; 9 nucleotides line up with TRBD1. Germline CDR1 is DFQATT and CDR2 is SNEGSKA (reference sequence). V shed 7 bases, J shed 7 bases, and the junction held 8 bases outside the gene matches. The CDR3 is made up of 13 amino acids.

The table lists this clonotype with many counts. This chain joins TRBV28 and TRBJ1-1; D uncertain. The CDR3 covers 14 residues. CDR1 and CDR2 from the germline V gene are MDHEN and SYDVKM. The germline V and J ends were trimmed by 3 bases and 0 bases, with 8 bases remaining between them. CDR3: CASSLVSLNTEAFF. CDR3 coding DNA: TGTGCCAGCAGTTTGGTCAGCCTGAACACTGAAGCTTTCTTT.

This chain uses TRBV6-2 or TRBV6-3 with TRBJ1-3, with D hard to call. CDR3 length: 16 amino acids. Germline V gene data show CDR1 as MNHEY and CDR2 as SVGEGT. Trimming removed 2 bases at V and 0 bases at J, with 11 bases between. The CDR3 reads CASSYLPPDSGNTIYF. CDR3 nucleotide sequence: TGTGCCAGCAGTTACCTCCCTCCGGACTCTGGAAACACCATATATTTT.

This clonotype was seen at least ten times. The chain combines TRBV20-1 with TRBJ1-1; possible D gene TRBD1, 6 bases. CDR1 DFQATT and CDR2 SNEGSKA come from the germline V gene (reference sequence). The CDR3 length is 15 residues. Trimming took 1 base from V and 1 from J, leaving 13 bases between them. The CDR3 DNA reads TGCAGTGCTAGAGCCATTCCAGGGGAGAACACTGAAGCTTTCTTT. Translated: CSARAIPGENTEAFF.

CDR3 region: CASSYGTESSYEQYF. The CDR3, as DNA: TGTGCCAGCAGTTACGGGACGGAGAGCTCCTACGAGCAGTACTTC. This chain uses TRBV5-4 with TRBJ2-7; perhaps D is TRBD1 or TRBD2 (5 bases each). Germline V CDR1 and CDR2: SGHNT, YYREEE (reference sequence). The CDR3 spans 15 residues. Between the trimmed V and J ends, which lost 5 bases and 0 bases, there was a span of 15 bases.

This clonotype has a handful of counts. This chain connects TRBV5-1 to TRBJ1-2; a weak D match, TRBD1 (5 bases). Per the germline V gene, CDR1 is SGHRS and CDR2 is YFSETQ. The CDR3 is 13 residues long. V was clipped by 4 bases and J by 8 bases, with 15 bases between them. The CDR3 loop is CASSTGTGRGYTF. DNA for the CDR3: TGCGCCAGCAGCACAGGAACGGGACGAGGCTACACCTTC. The full variable domain, completed using reference TRBV5-1 and TRBJ1-2, is KAGVTQTPRYLIKTRGQQVTLSCSPISGHRSVSWYQQTPGQGLQFLFEYFSETQRNKGNFPGRFSGRQFSNSRSEMNVSTLELGDSALYLCASSTGTGRGYTFGSGTRLTVV.

This clonotype was counted between two and nine times. The chain combines TRBV10-3 with TRBJ2-2; perhaps TRBD2 as D (5 bases). Germline assignment: CDR1 ENHRY and CDR2 SYGVKD. The CDR3 consists of 14 residues. With 2 bases removed from V and 7 bases from J, the gap between germline ends came to 11 bases. CDR3 loop: CAISERAEGGELFF. CDR3 nucleotide sequence: TGTGCCATCAGTGAGCGGGCTGAGGGCGGGGAGCTGTTTTTT.

V and J are TRBV30 and TRBJ1-1, with D maybe TRBD1 (5 bases). Germline V gives CDR1 GTSNPN, CDR2 SVGIG (reference sequence). The CDR3 runs 14 residues. V lost 7 bases to trimming and J lost 5 bases, with 20 bases between them. This CDR3 is CASDRDPERTEAFF. CDR3 in DNA: TGTGCCTCGGACCGGGACCCCGAGCGGACTGAAGCTTTCTTT.

The chain joins TRBV6-1 to TRBJ2-6; D gene unclear. The CDR3 extends over 13 amino acids. Germline lookup yields CDR1 MNHNS and CDR2 SASEGT. V lost 7 bases, J lost 4 bases, and 8 bases lay in between. In DNA form, the CDR3 reads TGTGCCAGCACCCCCCTAGGGGCCAACGTCCTGACTTTC. Encoded protein: CASTPLGANVLTF.

J is TRBJ1-6 and V is TRBV5-1; TRBD1 is a possible D gene (6 bases). The CDR3 has 14 residues. Germline V gene lookup returns CDR1 SGHRS and CDR2 YFSETQ. Trimming pared 4 bases from V and 10 bases from J, leaving 15 bases between. This CDR3 reads CASSALRDTSPLHF. CDR3 DNA sequence: TGCGCCAGCAGCGCCCTTAGGGACACGTCACCCCTCCACTTT.

This chain connects TRBV4-3 to TRBJ2-6; possibly TRBD1 or TRBD2 for D (5 bases each). CDR3 size: 16 residues. CDR1 LGHNA and CDR2 YSLEER come from the germline V gene. Trimming stripped 0 bases from V and 2 bases from J, with 8 bases between. CDR3: CASSQDWGTGANVLTF. CDR3 coding DNA: TGCGCCAGCAGCCAAGATTGGGGGACTGGGGCCAACGTCCTGACTTTC.

This clonotype was seen repeatedly, ten times or more. J is TRBJ2-5 and V is TRBV6-2 or TRBV6-3; D may be TRBD2 (6 bases). The ends were cut back, 5 bases at V and 5 bases at J, with 15 bases in the middle. Germline V gene data show CDR1 as MNHEY and CDR2 as SVGEGT. The CDR3 is made up of 14 amino acids. The CDR3 loop is CASSRKGRRETQYF. The CDR3 DNA sequence: TGTGCCAGCAGTCGAAAAGGGAGGAGGGAGACCCAGTACTTC.

This clonotype was detected ten times or more. The V call is TRBV12-3 or TRBV12-4, the J call TRBJ1-2, with D possibly being TRBD1 (6 bases). V gave up 4 bases and J gave up 3 bases, with 9 bases separating them. This CDR3 comprises 13 residues. CDR3 region: CASSWYRDYGYTF. In DNA form, the CDR3 reads TGTGCCAGCAGTTGGTACAGGGACTATGGCTACACCTTC.

The V and J genes are TRBV28 and TRBJ1-2, with 12 bases that match TRBD1. V trimming: 1 base; J trimming: 7 bases; junction bases outside the gene matches: 7. The CDR3 is 16 amino acids. Per germline, CDR1 MDHEN and CDR2 SYDVKM. In DNA form, the CDR3 reads TGTGCCAGCAGTTTATCGGGGGACAGGGGGCCTGGTGGCTACACCTTC. Its protein product is CASSLSGDRGPGGYTF.

The V and J genes are TRBV29-1 and TRBJ1-1; a weak D match, TRBD1 (6 bases). There are 14 residues in the CDR3. Deletions cut 7 bases from V and 1 base from J, with 16 bases between. The germline gives CDR1 SQVTM, CDR2 ANQGSEA. The CDR3 sequence is CSAPRLGGNTEAFF. The CDR3 DNA is TGCAGCGCCCCCCGCTTAGGGGGGAACACTGAAGCTTTCTTT.